Following are 2 T cell receptor beta chains from one sample sequenced in a study of identifying expanded T cells in peripheral blood. TCRdb's copy holds only in-frame clones and misses some; the assay was immunoSEQ multiplex PCR. Of 85,000 to 100,000 clones in the sample, around 88% were seen once. The material sequenced was blood. The receptors shown here come from a person aged 18-70 years in good health.

The chain uses TRBV6-8 and TRBJ1-2; D gene ambiguous. CDR1 is MNHGY, CDR2 SAAAGT, per germline. CDR3 length: 13 amino acids. The V and J ends lost 0 bases and 6 bases respectively, with 8 bases between them. CDR3 nucleotides: TGTGCCAGCAGTTACTCAGGGCCCCATGGCTACACCTTC. It is translated as CASSYSGPHGYTF.

The gene calls are TRBV28 and TRBJ2-5; tentative D call: TRBD1 (6 bases). Trimming took off 3 bases at V and 1 base at J, with 15 bases between the two ends. The germline V gene has CDR1 MDHEN and CDR2 SYDVKM. The CDR3 runs to 16 residues. In DNA, the CDR3 is TGTGCCAGCAGTTTTCGATTCGGACAGAGCCAAGAGACCCAGTACTTC. Translating it yields CASSFRFGQSQETQYF.